This is a list of T cell receptor beta chains from one sample in a study of CD8 T cells in ankylosing spondylitis. One entry per CDR3 protein results from TCRdb running MiXCR on the 5' RACE reads. The data show more than 150,000 distinct CDR3 sequences, approximately 18% seen once. The sample was blood, either unsorted or a sorted T cell fraction (not recorded which). The receptors were sampled from a male donor aged 5-29 years with ankylosing spondylitis or in good health (not recorded which). Each CDR3 is given with its conserved first and last residue. Each record gives: D gene, clone size, V gene, J gene, CDR3 protein, CDR3 DNA. A D gene is named only where the DNA matches it firmly. Clone size, where shown, is once, few, many, or a class for clones that have expanded.

D gene: NA; clone size: many; V gene: TRBV20-1; J gene: TRBJ1-1; CDR3 protein: CSATTRVGTEAFF; CDR3 DNA: TGCAGTGCGACTACGAGGGTCGGCACTGAAGCTTTCTTT
D gene: NA; clone size: NA; V gene: TRBV11-3; J gene: TRBJ2-2; CDR3 protein: CASSLRQGGTGELFF; CDR3 DNA: TGTGCCAGCAGCCTCCGACAGGGAGGCACCGGGGAGCTGTTTTTT
D gene: NA; clone size: many; V gene: TRBV29-1; J gene: TRBJ2-7; CDR3 protein: CSVEGVLGLNEQYF; CDR3 DNA: TGCAGCGTTGAGGGGGTATTGGGGCTTAACGAGCAGTACTTC
D gene: NA; clone size: NA; V gene: TRBV5-4; J gene: TRBJ2-1; CDR3 protein: CASSFGGPNNEQFF; CDR3 DNA: TGTGCCAGCAGCTTCGGAGGGCCCAACAATGAGCAGTTCTTC
D gene: TRBD2; clone size: many; V gene: TRBV4-2; J gene: TRBJ2-5; CDR3 protein: CASSLLAGGGSETQYF; CDR3 DNA: TGTGCCAGCAGCCTGCTAGCGGGAGGAGGTTCGGAGACCCAGTACTTC
D gene: NA; clone size: few; V gene: TRBV7-3; J gene: TRBJ2-2; CDR3 protein: CASSTVAGGAGELFF; CDR3 DNA: TGTGCCAGCAGCACAGTGGCTGGAGGCGCCGGGGAGCTGTTTTTT
D gene: NA; clone size: few; V gene: TRBV12-3/TRBV12-4; J gene: TRBJ2-2; CDR3 protein: CASSMTGAGELFF; CDR3 DNA: TGTGCCAGCAGCATGACGGGAGCCGGGGAGCTGTTTTTT
D gene: NA; clone size: NA; V gene: TRBV20-1; J gene: TRBJ2-1; CDR3 protein: CSARAGNEQFF; CDR3 DNA: TGCAGTGCTAGAGCTGGCAATGAGCAGTTCTTC
D gene: TRBD2; clone size: many; V gene: TRBV3-1; J gene: TRBJ2-3; CDR3 protein: CASSQSSGTSGNPDTQYF; CDR3 DNA: TGTGCCAGCAGCCAAAGCTCCGGGACTAGCGGGAATCCAGATACGCAGTATTTT
D gene: TRBD2; clone size: many; V gene: TRBV6-5; J gene: TRBJ2-5; CDR3 protein: CASSSSGRALGETQYF; CDR3 DNA: TGTGCCAGCAGCAGTAGCGGGAGGGCCCTCGGGGAGACCCAGTACTTC
D gene: TRBD1; clone size: few; V gene: TRBV2; J gene: TRBJ2-2; CDR3 protein: CASRKAVRQGSGELFF; CDR3 DNA: TGTGCCAGCAGAAAAGCCGTCCGACAGGGGTCGGGGGAGCTGTTTTTT
D gene: TRBD1; clone size: many; V gene: TRBV5-1; J gene: TRBJ2-3; CDR3 protein: CASTRQGTSTDTQYF; CDR3 DNA: TGCGCCAGCACTCGACAGGGCACTAGCACAGATACGCAGTATTTT
D gene: NA; clone size: NA; V gene: TRBV30; J gene: TRBJ2-2; CDR3 protein: CAWSVRAELFF; CDR3 DNA: TGTGCCTGGTCGGTGCGTGCGGAGCTGTTTTTT
D gene: NA; clone size: many; V gene: TRBV5-1; J gene: TRBJ2-5; CDR3 protein: CASSFFGREETQYF; CDR3 DNA: TGCGCCAGCAGCTTTTTCGGCAGGGAAGAGACCCAGTACTTC
D gene: TRBD2; clone size: many; V gene: TRBV5-6; J gene: TRBJ2-5; CDR3 protein: CASSLVPSGIETQYF; CDR3 DNA: TGTGCCAGCAGCTTGGTGCCTAGCGGGATTGAGACCCAGTACTTC
D gene: TRBD2; clone size: NA; V gene: TRBV20-1; J gene: TRBJ2-7; CDR3 protein: CSASPILAGGAYEQYF; CDR3 DNA: TGCAGTGCTAGCCCAATCCTAGCGGGAGGCGCCTACGAGCAGTACTTC
D gene: TRBD1; clone size: NA; V gene: TRBV7-9; J gene: TRBJ2-2; CDR3 protein: CASTLGQGSGTGELFF; CDR3 DNA: TGTGCCAGCACCTTGGGACAGGGGTCTGGCACCGGGGAGCTGTTTTTT
D gene: TRBD1; clone size: many; V gene: TRBV12-3/TRBV12-4; J gene: TRBJ1-1; CDR3 protein: CASSSYRGPEAFF; CDR3 DNA: TGTGCCAGCAGTTCTTACAGGGGGCCTGAAGCTTTCTTT
D gene: NA; clone size: NA; V gene: TRBV20-1; J gene: TRBJ2-1; CDR3 protein: CSARASVRVDEQFF; CDR3 DNA: TGCAGTGCTAGGGCCTCCGTCCGAGTCGATGAGCAGTTCTTC
D gene: NA; clone size: many; V gene: TRBV5-4; J gene: TRBJ2-2; CDR3 protein: CASSLGSGRRTGELFF; CDR3 DNA: TGTGCCAGCAGCTTGGGTTCGGGCAGGAGAACCGGGGAGCTGTTTTTT
D gene: TRBD2; clone size: many; V gene: TRBV12-3/TRBV12-4; J gene: TRBJ2-3; CDR3 protein: CASSLWGGSTDTQYF; CDR3 DNA: TGTGCCAGCAGTTTATGGGGAGGGAGCACAGATACGCAGTATTTT
D gene: NA; clone size: many; V gene: TRBV6-6; J gene: TRBJ2-1; CDR3 protein: CASSLLRDTEQFF; CDR3 DNA: TGTGCCAGCAGTCTCCTCCGGGACACAGAGCAGTTCTTC
D gene: NA; clone size: NA; V gene: TRBV20-1; J gene: TRBJ1-5; CDR3 protein: CSARDTGLDQPQHF; CDR3 DNA: TGCAGTGCTAGAGATACAGGGCTGGACCAGCCCCAGCATTTT
D gene: NA; clone size: many; V gene: TRBV3-1; J gene: TRBJ2-3; CDR3 protein: CASSQVWQGSTDTQYF; CDR3 DNA: TGTGCCAGCAGCCAAGTGTGGCAGGGAAGCACAGATACGCAGTATTTT
D gene: TRBD2; clone size: many; V gene: TRBV5-1; J gene: TRBJ2-1; CDR3 protein: CASSSRPGTSGRNEQFF; CDR3 DNA: TGCGCCAGCAGCAGTAGACCCGGGACTAGCGGGAGGAATGAGCAGTTCTTC
D gene: NA; clone size: many; V gene: TRBV12-3/TRBV12-4; J gene: TRBJ2-4; CDR3 protein: CASSGGLIFAKNIQYF; CDR3 DNA: TGTGCCAGCAGTGGGGGCCTGATCTTCGCCAAAAACATTCAGTACTTC
D gene: NA; clone size: many; V gene: TRBV20-1; J gene: TRBJ2-5; CDR3 protein: CSASVHTVPQETQYF; CDR3 DNA: TGCAGTGCTAGCGTTCACACGGTACCCCAAGAGACCCAGTACTTC
D gene: TRBD1; clone size: many; V gene: TRBV20-1; J gene: TRBJ1-5; CDR3 protein: CSARGTASNQPQHF; CDR3 DNA: TGCAGTGCTAGGGGGACAGCTAGCAATCAGCCCCAGCATTTT
D gene: TRBD1; clone size: many; V gene: TRBV27; J gene: TRBJ1-6; CDR3 protein: CASSLGQGLNSPLHF; CDR3 DNA: TGTGCCAGCAGTTTAGGACAGGGGCTAAATTCACCCCTCCACTTT